Listed here is a single TCR beta chain. Its antigen is not known. Between the trimmed V and J ends, which lost 0 bases and 5 bases, there was a span of 1 base. The germline V gene has CDR1 MNHNY and CDR2 SVGAGI (reference sequence). The CDR3 sequence is 12 residues long. These data come from a study of shared clonotypes between healthy human individuals. On the study more broadly: Per-donor plates numbered three CD4 naive, three CD4 memory, two CD8 naive and one CD8 memory.

Naive-designated CD8 cells lacked CD45RO, were positively enriched for CCR7, and omitted terminally differentiated effector memory CD45RA+ cells. Points from the study as a whole: Estimated richness values were generally larger in naive subsets than in memory subsets. Clonotype sharing across several donors was observed for 4.5% to 6.5% of naive CD4 clonotypes.

Deep-level settings were used for running the assay. Profiling relied on immunoSEQ multiplex PCR, and the TCRdb table lists in-frame clones only, not all of them. The data show about 1.9 million clones, 93% seen once. The chain is built from TRBV6-6 and TRBJ1-4; D is undetermined. Material for sequencing was naive CD8+ T cells from PBMCs. This TCR derives from a man younger than 35 in good health. Some clones in this sample may be carry-over from other donors' samples. The CDR3 sequence is CASSYSNEKLFF. DNA of the CDR3: TGTGCCAGCAGTTACTCAAATGAAAAACTGTTTTTT.